This record covers a single T cell receptor beta chain. Unique molecular identifiers tagged the TCRbeta library. Each CDR3 protein gets one entry after TCRdb re-called the PCR reads with MiXCR. The sample has about 91,000 distinct CDR3 sequences; roughly 8.3% are singletons. These data originate in a study of T-cell reconstitution after alpha-beta-depleted transplantation in children. The sequence was collected from a human donor who donated a stem cell graft to a child with congenital amegakaryocytic thrombocytopenia. This material consisted of PBMCs from the stem cell graft donor, taken from the stem cell graft.

CDR3 DNA: TGTGCCAGCAGTCCCCTTGGGAGGGAGACCCAGTACTTC. This sequence encodes CASSPLGRETQYF. The chain combines TRBV12-3 or TRBV12-4 with TRBJ2-5; D possibly corresponds to TRBD2 (6 bases). CDR3 size: 13 residues. Trimming stripped 5 bases from V and 5 bases from J, with 12 bases between.